These 17 T cell receptor beta chains came from one sample sequenced in a study of blood T cell repertoires in COVID-19. This table comes from immunoSEQ multiplex PCR, and its TCRdb copy is limited to in-frame clones, with some not included. This table holds roughly 330,000 clones, about 91% found once. The sequenced sample was peripheral blood. The source of these receptors is a man aged 25 to 45 with COVID-19, enrolled during active disease.

The V gene is TRBV11-3, the J gene TRBJ1-1; D perhaps matches TRBD1 (6 bases). With 0 bases removed from V and 3 bases from J, the gap between germline ends came to 23 bases. The CDR3 is made up of 19 amino acids. The germline V gene encodes CDR1 SGHNT and CDR2 YENEEA. The CDR3 region has the DNA TGTGCCAGCAGCTTAGATACTCCTCAGGGGATGGCGCGGGACACTGAAGCTTTCTTT. This codes for CASSLDTPQGMARDTEAFF.

This rearrangement joins TRBV7-8 to TRBJ1-1; D is uncertain. In germline, CDR1 is SGHVS, CDR2 FQNEAQ. The V end was cut by 4 bases, the J end by 0 bases, with 12 bases between. There are 15 residues in the CDR3. The CDR3 reads CASSSREGLNTEAFF. The CDR3, as DNA: TGTGCCAGCAGCTCCCGGGAAGGCCTGAACACTGAAGCTTTCTTT.

V and J are TRBV7-2 and TRBJ2-1, with a possible D match to TRBD2 (5 bases). This CDR3 comprises 16 residues. Germline V gene sequence: CDR1 SGHTA, CDR2 FQGNSA. Trimming cost V 1 base and J 0 bases, with 10 bases left between them. The chain's CDR3 is CASSLVSGGSYNEQFF. The DNA for the CDR3 is TGTGCCAGCAGCTTAGTAAGCGGCGGCTCCTACAATGAGCAGTTCTTC.

The CDR3 loop is CASSLWGGQGSYEQYF. CDR3 in DNA: TGTGCCAGCAGCTTGTGGGGGGGACAGGGGTCCTACGAGCAGTACTTC. This chain connects TRBV7-2 to TRBJ2-7, with TRBD1 matching 10 bases. Looked up from germline, CDR1 is SGHTA and CDR2 is FQGNSA. The CDR3 consists of 16 residues. V shed 3 bases and J 1 base; nucleotides not matched to a gene: 6.

The chain couples TRBV7-3 to TRBJ2-5; a weak D match, TRBD2 (6 bases). Germline CDR1 reads SGHTA; CDR2 reads FQGTGA. V was cut by 5 bases and J by 0 bases, with 13 bases left in between. CDR3 length: 15 amino acids. CDR3 bases: TGTGCCAGCAGCAAATACCGGGACTACCAAGAGACCCAGTACTTC. The encoded protein is CASSKYRDYQETQYF.

The chain joins TRBV6-2 or TRBV6-3 to TRBJ2-6; D may be TRBD2 (5 bases). Germline CDR1 MNHEY, CDR2 SVGEGT. V dropped 0 bases and J dropped 2 bases, with 8 bases sitting between them. This CDR3 spans 16 amino acids. The CDR3 reads CASSYSSSPGANVLTF. The CDR3 coding sequence is TGTGCCAGCAGTTACTCGTCTAGCCCTGGGGCCAACGTCCTGACTTTC.

V gene TRBV12-3 or TRBV12-4 combines with J gene TRBJ1-2; D might be TRBD1 (5 bases). This CDR3 spans 11 amino acids. Trimming stripped 1 base from V and 11 bases from J, with 8 bases between. CDR3 coding DNA: TGTGCCAGCAGTTTAGGGGGCTCGTACACCTTC. This gives the protein CASSLGGSYTF.

The chain uses TRBV18 and TRBJ1-1, with a tentative D call TRBD1 (5 bases). The CDR3 contains 16 residues. V was trimmed by 3 bases and J by 5 bases, leaving 19 bases between them. Germline V gives CDR1 KGHSH, CDR2 LQKENI. The CDR3 reads CASSPPVGTGGTEAFF. The CDR3 region has the DNA TGTGCCAGCTCACCCCCGGTAGGTACGGGGGGAACTGAAGCTTTCTTT.

This chain links TRBV4-2 with TRBJ2-7, with 11 bases matching TRBD2. Trimming cost V 6 bases and J 7 bases; bases outside gene matches: 5. The CDR3 loop spans 13 amino acids. Germline assignment: CDR1 LGHNA and CDR2 YNFKEQ. As DNA, the CDR3 is TGTGCCAGCAGTACTAGCGGGGGAGAAGAGCAGTACTTC. This gives the protein CASSTSGGEEQYF.

The chain employs TRBV11-2 and TRBJ1-3, with 12 bases fitting TRBD1. V shed 2 bases, J shed 3 bases, and the junction held 8 bases outside the gene matches. This CDR3 has 18 amino acids. Germline V gene sequence: CDR1 SGHAT, CDR2 FQNNGV. CDR3 coding DNA: TGTGCCAGCAGCTTACGCCGGGACAGGGGGCCGGATGGAAACACCATATATTTT. Protein product: CASSLRRDRGPDGNTIYF.

The chain joins TRBV19 to TRBJ2-7, with TRBD1 matching 7 bases. Germline values: CDR1 LNHDA, CDR2 SQIVND (reference sequence). The CDR3 is 16 residues long. The trim removed 3 bases at V and 1 base at J, leaving 9 bases unmatched. For the CDR3, the DNA is TGTGCCAGTAGTATTTCCCCCGGGACAGTTTCCTACGAGCAGTACTTC. Residues: CASSISPGTVSYEQYF.

The gene calls are TRBV7-2 and TRBJ1-1; TRBD1 agrees at 8 bases. CDR1 SGHTA and CDR2 FQGNSA come from the germline V gene. The V gene end was trimmed by 5 bases and the J gene end by 1 base; junction bases not matched to a gene: 6. CDR3 length equals 15 residues. The chain's CDR3 is CASSQTGQGNTEAFF. In DNA form, the CDR3 reads TGTGCCAGCAGCCAAACTGGACAGGGGAACACTGAAGCTTTCTTT.

The rearrangement uses TRBV5-5 and TRBJ2-7; D is possibly TRBD2 (5 bases). Germline V gene lookup returns CDR1 SGHKS and CDR2 YYEKEE (reference sequence). The CDR3 length is 15 residues. The germline V and J ends were trimmed by 4 bases and 0 bases, with 14 bases remaining between them. CDR3 nucleotides: TGTGCCAGCAGCCCCTGGACTGAGCTCTCCTACGAGCAGTACTTC. This sequence encodes CASSPWTELSYEQYF.

This clone is a singleton in its sample. The chain is built from TRBV19 and TRBJ2-1; D is possibly TRBD1 (5 bases). V was cut by 7 bases and J by 6 bases, with 19 bases left in between. Per the germline V gene, CDR1 is LNHDA and CDR2 is SQIVND (reference sequence). This CDR3 has 15 amino acids. CDR3 region: CASTLDKGWTNEQFF. CDR3 nucleotide sequence: TGTGCCAGTACCTTAGACAAGGGGTGGACCAATGAGCAGTTCTTC.

J is TRBJ2-1 and V is TRBV6-6; the match to TRBD2 covers 7 bases. CDR1 MNHNY and CDR2 SVGAGI come from the germline V gene (reference sequence). CDR3 length equals 16 residues. Unmatched junction bases numbered 10, after V lost 5 bases and J lost 3 bases. The CDR3 DNA reads as TGTGCCAGCAGTACCCGCCTAGCGGAGCGCTACAATGAGCAGTTCTTC. Translation: CASSTRLAERYNEQFF.

The chain links TRBV6-5 to TRBJ2-7; D gene ambiguous. Germline V gene lookup returns CDR1 MNHEY and CDR2 SVGAGI. With 5 bases removed from V and 3 bases from J, the gap between germline ends came to 11 bases. The CDR3 is made up of 13 amino acids. CDR3 sequence: CASSPPGGYEQYF. As DNA, the CDR3 is TGTGCCAGCAGTCCCCCCGGCGGCTACGAGCAGTACTTC.

A few counts support this clone. The V call is TRBV7-2, the J call TRBJ2-2; 7 bases map to TRBD1. The CDR3 extends over 15 amino acids. In germline, CDR1 is SGHTA, CDR2 FQGNSA. V lost 3 bases and J lost 1; bases outside the gene matches: 2. The CDR3 region has the DNA TGTGCCAGCAGCTTCCGGACAGGGAACACCGGGGAGCTGTTTTTT. It specifies CASSFRTGNTGELFF.